The clone carrying this T cell receptor beta chain was found many times. Its antigen is not known. As it was prepared, the TCRbeta library received unique molecular identifiers. TCRdb called the PCR reads again in MiXCR, with one record for every CDR3 protein. Of 350,000 to 500,000 distinct CDR3 sequences in the sample, about 45% are singletons; the top ten hold 27%. This record belongs to a study of T-cell reconstitution after alpha-beta-depleted transplantation in children. Study-wide findings and caveats: The study traced high day-60 TCRbeta diversity in some patients to surviving recipient T cells and thymic progenitors. T-cell counts and diversity at one year following transplant were attributed mainly to newly produced T cells. It was reported that alpha-beta T cells came from several hundred expanded graft clones (about two months after transplant).

In germline, CDR1 is SGHTA, CDR2 FQGNSA. The V gene lost 3 bases and the J gene lost 2 bases, with 11 bases spanning the gap. The CDR3 loop spans 15 amino acids. The genes are TRBV7-2 and TRBJ1-3; D remains unclear. The specimen comprised PBMCs, sampled before TCRalphabeta/CD19-depleted stem cell transplant. This sequence originates from a girl aged 2-10 years with aplastic anemia, due to receive a stem cell transplant. In DNA form, the CDR3 reads TGTGCCAGCAGCTTTCAAGGTCTAACTGGAAACACCATATATTTT. Residues: CASSFQGLTGNTIYF.